The 6 T cell receptor beta chains in this list originate from one sample, sequenced in a study of T-cell memory formation after mild COVID-19 (dated by TCRdb to the early 2020s). Libraries were made using 5' RACE. This sample was sequenced with an Illumina NovaSeq 6000. TCRdb handled the public reads itself, with Q25 trimming in fastp and clone calling in MiXCR, and kept productive beta chains. For every CDR3 protein sequence, its rows merge into one entry that carries the most common genes and DNA. This sample has some 200,000 distinct CDR3 sequences in its table, and about a fifth of those were observed once. The ten most abundant clones make up 23% of the sample. Input material: PBMCs or a T cell subset sorted from them (not recorded which). Source of these receptors: an adult woman who had mild COVID-19 (a few samples of this study predate the infection). The sample titles of this study are shuffled in the database, so cell type and time point are left out; the donor was told from shared clones.

The V call is TRBV4-1, the J call TRBJ2-6; no clear D gene. The V and J ends lost 0 bases and 0 bases respectively, with 6 bases between them. This CDR3 has 16 amino acids. Per germline, CDR1 MGHRA and CDR2 YSYEKL. CDR3 sequence: CASSQDQYSGANVLTF. DNA for the CDR3: TGCGCCAGCAGCCAAGATCAATACTCTGGGGCCAACGTCCTGACTTTC.

In DNA form, the CDR3 reads TGCGCCAGCAGCTCGGGACTCAACCCCGGGGAGCTGTTTTTT. It yields the protein CASSSGLNPGELFF. This sequence joins TRBV4-1 and TRBJ2-2; D might be TRBD2 (6 bases). This CDR3 has 14 amino acids. V was cut by 5 bases and J by 6 bases, with 13 bases left in between. Germline V gene lookup returns CDR1 MGHRA and CDR2 YSYEKL.

The chain joins TRBV19 to TRBJ2-3; no clear D gene. Trimming stripped 2 bases from V and 2 bases from J, with 8 bases between. The V gene's germline CDR1 is LNHDA and CDR2 SQIVND (reference sequence). CDR3 length equals 14 residues. CDR3 DNA sequence: TGTGCCAGTAGTATACTAGGACCCACAGATACGCAGTATTTT. Encoded protein: CASSILGPTDTQYF.

This clonotype appeared a single time. The chain carries TRBV3-1 and TRBJ2-5, with TRBD2 matching over 13 bases. The CDR3 length is 16 residues. The ends lost 1 base at V and 2 bases at J; junction bases unmatched: 1. Germline loops: CDR1 LGHDT, CDR2 YNNKEL (reference sequence). This CDR3 is CASSQALAGGQETQYF. Written as DNA, the CDR3 is TGTGCCAGCAGCCAAGCACTAGCGGGGGGGCAAGAGACCCAGTACTTC.

The chain links TRBV29-1 to TRBJ1-2; D remains ambiguous. This CDR3 has 12 residues. Germline CDR1 reads SQVTM; CDR2 reads ANQGSEA. The V end lost 3 bases, the J end lost 3 bases, and 8 bases lay between the germline ends. This CDR3 reads CSVEPGDYGYTF. As DNA, the CDR3 is TGCAGCGTTGAGCCGGGAGACTATGGCTACACCTTC.

Only a few counts were recorded for this clonotype. The V and J genes are TRBV4-2 and TRBJ1-1; D perhaps matches TRBD1 (6 bases). The length of the CDR3 is 14 residues. The V gene lost 3 bases and the J gene lost 2 bases, with 10 bases spanning the gap. The germline CDR1 and CDR2 sequences are LGHNA and YNFKEQ. The CDR3 reads CASSQDSFNTEAFF. CDR3 in DNA: TGTGCCAGCAGCCAGGACAGTTTTAACACTGAAGCTTTCTTT.